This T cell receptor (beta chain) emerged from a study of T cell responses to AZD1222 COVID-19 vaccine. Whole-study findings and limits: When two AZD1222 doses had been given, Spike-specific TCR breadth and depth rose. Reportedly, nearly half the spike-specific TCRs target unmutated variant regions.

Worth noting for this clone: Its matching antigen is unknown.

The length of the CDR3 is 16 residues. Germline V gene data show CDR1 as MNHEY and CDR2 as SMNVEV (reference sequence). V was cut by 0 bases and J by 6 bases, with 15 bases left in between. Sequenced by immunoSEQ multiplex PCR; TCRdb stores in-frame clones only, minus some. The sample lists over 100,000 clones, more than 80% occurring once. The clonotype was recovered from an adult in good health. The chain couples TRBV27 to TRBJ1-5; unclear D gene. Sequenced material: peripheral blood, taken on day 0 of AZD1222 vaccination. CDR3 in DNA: TGTGCCAGCAGTTTATCTAAGTCAGGAAAGGGTCAGCCCCAGCATTTT. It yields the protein CASSLSKSGKGQPQHF.